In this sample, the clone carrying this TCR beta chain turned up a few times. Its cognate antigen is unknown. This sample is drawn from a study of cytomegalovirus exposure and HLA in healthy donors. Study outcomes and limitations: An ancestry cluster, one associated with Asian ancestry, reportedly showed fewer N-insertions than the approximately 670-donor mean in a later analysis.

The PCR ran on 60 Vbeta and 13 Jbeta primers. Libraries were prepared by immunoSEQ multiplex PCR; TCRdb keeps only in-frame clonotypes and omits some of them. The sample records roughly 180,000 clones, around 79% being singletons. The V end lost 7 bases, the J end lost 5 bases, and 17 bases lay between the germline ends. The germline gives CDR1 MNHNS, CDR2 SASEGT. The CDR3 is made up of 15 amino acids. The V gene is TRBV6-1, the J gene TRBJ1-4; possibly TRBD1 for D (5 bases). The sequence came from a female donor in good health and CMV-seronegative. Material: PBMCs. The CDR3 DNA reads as TGTGCCAGCACGGGGGGACTGTCCTGGAATGAAAAACTGTTTTTT. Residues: CASTGGLSWNEKLFF.